One T cell receptor (beta chain) is described in this entry. These data come from a study of blood T cell repertoires in COVID-19. Overall study context: Samples taken during acute and convalescent COVID-19 were collected in the United States, Italy and Spain. T cells, B-cell-depleted T cells, or PBMCs provided the cDNA or gDNA that served as material.

Source study methods: Counts of nucleated cells, estimated from reference gene primer amplification, were obtained. TCRdb keeps only in-frame clones here, not all; method: immunoSEQ multiplex PCR. V, J and clone size reflect that table, while D and trimming were determined from the DNA. The table includes fewer than 300,000 clones, approximately 91% detected once. Seattle researchers signed up patients amid active infection and tracked them longitudinally. Between the trimmed V and J ends, which lost 7 bases and 12 bases, there was a span of 19 bases. This CDR3 is 14 amino acids long. Germline V gene lookup returns CDR1 ENHRY and CDR2 SYGVKD.

The sample was peripheral blood. This receptor was obtained from a person aged 18 to 30 with COVID-19, enrolled during active disease. The chain employs TRBV10-3 and TRBJ1-6; D not resolved. This chain's CDR3 is CAIKGVPLVGPLHF. CDR3 DNA: TGTGCCATCAAGGGAGTACCCTTAGTTGGACCCCTCCACTTT.